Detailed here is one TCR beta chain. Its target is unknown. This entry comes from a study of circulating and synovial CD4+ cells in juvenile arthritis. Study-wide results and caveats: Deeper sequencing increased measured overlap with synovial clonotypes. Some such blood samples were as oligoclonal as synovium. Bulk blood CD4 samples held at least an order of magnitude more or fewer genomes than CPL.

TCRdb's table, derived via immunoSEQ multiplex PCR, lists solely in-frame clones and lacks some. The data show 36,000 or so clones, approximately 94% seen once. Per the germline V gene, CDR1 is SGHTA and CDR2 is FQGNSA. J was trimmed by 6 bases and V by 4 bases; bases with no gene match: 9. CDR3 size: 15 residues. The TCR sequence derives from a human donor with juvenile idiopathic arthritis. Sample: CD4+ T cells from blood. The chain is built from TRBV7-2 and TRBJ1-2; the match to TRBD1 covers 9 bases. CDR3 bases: TGTGCCAGCAGCTCGCGGCCGGACAGGGGCAATGGCTACACCTTC. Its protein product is CASSSRPDRGNGYTF.